This T cell receptor beta chain was found in a study of identical twins. The study's findings and limits: Models came in too low on out-of-frame TCR alpha sharing in monozygotic twins.

Remarks on this clonotype: Its antigen is not identified.

MiXCR, applied by TCRdb to the 5' RACE reads, yields one record per CDR3 protein. The table shows hundreds of thousands of distinct CDR3 sequences, with roughly 7% occurring only once. The CDR3 runs 11 residues. CDR1 is DFQATT and CDR2 is SNEGSKA in the germline V gene (reference sequence). Trimming pared 5 bases from V and 5 bases from J, leaving 8 bases between. This sample was shared with a second study, whose subject was yellow fever vaccine responses in identical twins.

Sample: memory (CD45RO+) T cells sorted from blood. This sequence originates from a young woman in good health. This sequence joins TRBV20-1 and TRBJ2-3; D remains unclear. The CDR3 DNA reads TGCAGTGCTCCCCCGCAAGATACGCAGTATTTT. It translates to CSAPPQDTQYF.